The T cell receptor (beta chain) under discussion was sequenced for a study of PD-L1 blockade in urothelial cancer. A single count supports this clone. The data were produced by immunoSEQ multiplex PCR, yet TCRdb's version contains in-frame clones alone and is incomplete. The sample carries about 93,000 clones, 90% recorded once. Stated time point: pretreatment peripheral blood. V was clipped by 2 bases and J by 2 bases; unmatched bases: 7. Per the germline V gene, CDR1 is WNHNN and CDR2 is SYGVQD (reference sequence). This CDR3 is 16 amino acids long. Here the sequenced sample was PBMCs, taken around atezolizumab (anti-PD-L1) treatment. This chain connects TRBV10-1 to TRBJ2-3, with TRBD1 identical over 7 bases. This sequence was found in a man in his 60s with urothelial cancer. CDR3 residues: CASSEGAGGITDTQYF. The CDR3 nucleotides read TGCGCCAGCAGTGAGGGGGCAGGGGGTATCACAGATACGCAGTATTTT.